The 27 T cell receptor beta chains below come from one sample, sequenced in a study of blood T cell repertoires in COVID-19. Only in-frame clones appear in the TCRdb table, and some are missing; sequencing was by immunoSEQ multiplex PCR. The sample yields 200,000 to 250,000 clones, about 80% seen once. The sequenced sample consisted of peripheral blood. These receptors originate from a woman aged 45-65 years with acute or convalescent COVID-19.

This chain joins TRBV7-9 and TRBJ1-4; D possibly corresponds to TRBD1 (5 bases). V lost 5 bases, J lost 2 bases, and 9 bases lay in between. CDR3 size: 14 residues. The germline CDR1 and CDR2 sequences are SEHNR and FQNEAQ (reference sequence). In DNA form, the CDR3 reads TGTGCCAGCAGCCCCAGGGCCACTAATGAAAAACTGTTTTTT. It encodes CASSPRATNEKLFF.

The chain has TRBV7-2 and TRBJ2-2; no reliable D call. V was pared by 4 bases and J by 5 bases, with 20 bases between. Germline-derived CDR1 and CDR2 are SGHTA and FQGNSA. This CDR3 has 17 residues. The CDR3, as DNA: TGTGCCAGCAGCTCTAAATACAGAACCGGTGGAACCGGGGAGCTGTTTTTT. Translated, it gives CASSSKYRTGGTGELFF. Complete variable domain (other parts from reference TRBV7-2 and TRBJ2-2): GAGVSQSPSNKVTEKGKDVELRCDPISGHTALYWYRQSLGQGLEFLIYFQGNSAPDKSGLPSDRFSAERTGGSVSTLTIQRTQQEDSAVYLCASSSKYRTGGTGELFFGEGSRLTVL.

The rearrangement joins TRBV6-2 or TRBV6-3 to TRBJ1-5, with unresolved D. This CDR3 is 15 amino acids long. CDR1 and CDR2 from the germline V gene are MNHEY and SVGEGT. Trimming took 2 bases from V and 6 from J, leaving 14 bases between them. DNA for the CDR3: TGTGCCAGCAGTTACGTCAGGTCCCCGTTTCAGCCCCAGCATTTT. Its protein is CASSYVRSPFQPQHF.

V gene TRBV5-4 combines with J gene TRBJ2-7; TRBD2 agrees at 9 bases. The trim removed 3 bases at V and 6 bases at J, leaving 4 bases unmatched. Germline V gives CDR1 SGHNT, CDR2 YYREEE (reference sequence). The CDR3 loop spans 13 amino acids. CDR3 DNA: TGTGCCAGCAGCTCGGCGGGGGGGGTCGAGCAGTACTTC. The encoded protein is CASSSAGGVEQYF. Complete variable domain (other parts from reference TRBV5-4 and TRBJ2-7): ETGVTQSPTHLIKTRGQQVTLRCSSQSGHNTVSWYQQALGQGPQFIFQYYREEENGRGNFPPRFSGLQFPNYSSELNVNALELDDSALYLCASSSAGGVEQYFGPGTRLTVT.

Notes on this clone: Its ends do not fully match the called genes, so a read error is possible. CDR3 amino acids: CASRPPGRPSGNDKLFF. The DNA for the CDR3 is TGTGCCAGCAGACCCCCAGGGAGGCCGTCCGGGAATGACAAACTGTTTTTT. The chain links TRBV28 to TRBJ1-4, with D possibly TRBD1 on 5 matching bases. The CDR3 spans 17 residues. Germline values: CDR1 MDHEN, CDR2 SYDVKM.

The V and J genes are TRBV11-2 and TRBJ1-2, with 7 bases aligning to TRBD1. V shed 4 bases and J 5 bases; nucleotides not matched to a gene: 1. The CDR3 is 12 residues long. CDR1 is SGHAT, CDR2 FQNNGV, per germline. CDR3 DNA sequence: TGTGCCAGCAGCTCACAGGGGTATGGCTACACCTTC. Protein: CASSSQGYGYTF.

This rearrangement joins TRBV24-1 to TRBJ1-2, with D unresolved. Germline-derived CDR1 and CDR2 are KGHDR and SFDVKD. The CDR3 covers 13 residues. The germline V and J ends were trimmed by 4 bases and 6 bases, with 11 bases remaining between them. DNA for the CDR3: TGTGCCACCAGTGACGTGACAAGAGATGGCTACACCTTC. Residues: CATSDVTRDGYTF.

This clone was seen a few times. This chain joins TRBV5-6 and TRBJ1-1, with 8 bases matching TRBD1. The trim removed 2 bases at V and 4 bases at J, leaving 4 bases unmatched. The CDR3 contains 14 residues. Germline loops: CDR1 SGHDT, CDR2 YYEEEE. The CDR3 is CASSFYDRGTEAFF. CDR3 nucleotide sequence: TGTGCCAGCAGCTTTTATGACAGGGGCACTGAAGCTTTCTTT.

The chain uses TRBV6-2 or TRBV6-3 and TRBJ1-1; tentative D call: TRBD1 (6 bases). This CDR3 contains 14 residues. The V end lost 7 bases, the J end lost 7 bases, and 19 bases lay between the germline ends. Germline CDR1 MNHEY, CDR2 SVGEGT. The CDR3 region is CASTPDRIFGEAFF. In nucleotides, the CDR3 is TGTGCCAGCACCCCGGACAGAATTTTTGGTGAAGCTTTCTTT.

V gene TRBV4-1 combines with J gene TRBJ2-5; 10 bases match TRBD2. CDR3 length: 16 amino acids. Germline V gives CDR1 MGHRA, CDR2 YSYEKL. Trimming removed 1 base from V and 5 bases from J; junction bases left unmatched: 7. CDR3: CASSQGSGRAEETQYF. CDR3 nucleotides: TGCGCCAGCAGCCAAGGGAGCGGGAGGGCGGAGGAGACCCAGTACTTC.

The rearrangement joins TRBV3-1 (or the pseudogene TRBV3-2) to TRBJ2-5; TRBD2 matches 9 bases. Germline trimming cut 3 bases from V and 4 bases from J; bases unmatched to any gene: 9. From germline, CDR1 is LGHDT and CDR2 YNNKEL (reference sequence). CDR3 length: 16 residues. CDR3 protein: CASSQVAGGPGETQYF. The DNA of the CDR3 is TGTGCCAGCAGCCAGGTGGCGGGAGGGCCAGGAGAGACCCAGTACTTC.

The rearrangement links TRBV6-5 to TRBJ1-5, with D maybe TRBD1 (5 bases). The CDR3 has 15 residues. Germline assignment: CDR1 MNHEY and CDR2 SVGAGI. The ends were cut back, 2 bases at V and 1 base at J, with 9 bases in the middle. CDR3 region: CASSYGGESNQPQHF. DNA for the CDR3: TGTGCCAGCAGTTACGGGGGGGAAAGCAATCAGCCCCAGCATTTT.

Comment on this clone: This same CDR3 is encoded by further DNA sequences in the sample. The chain carries TRBV2 and TRBJ1-5; TRBD1 might be the D (5 bases). The CDR3 spans 14 residues. Germline assignment: CDR1 SNHLY and CDR2 FYNNEI. V lost 3 bases to trimming and J lost 3 bases, with 9 bases between them. In DNA, the CDR3 is TGTGCCAGCAGTGACAGGGTTGCCAATCAGCCCCAGCATTTT. Its translation is CASSDRVANQPQHF.

The chain uses TRBV30 and TRBJ2-7; D is unresolved. The CDR3 has 14 amino acids. Germline assignment: CDR1 GTSNPN and CDR2 SVGIG (reference sequence). Trimming stripped 2 bases from V and 4 bases from J, with 15 bases between. Here the CDR3 reads CAWSFWSNKYEQYF. The CDR3 nucleotides are TGTGCCTGGAGTTTTTGGTCTAATAAGTACGAGCAGTACTTC.

V and J are TRBV2 and TRBJ1-5, with 9 positions matching TRBD1. Losses at the gene ends were 7 bases for V and 4 bases for J; bases not matched to a gene: 2. CDR1 is SNHLY and CDR2 is FYNNEI in the germline V gene. CDR3 length equals 13 residues. In nucleotides, the CDR3 is TGTGCCAGCACAGGGACAGGGAATCAGCCCCAGCATTTT. It codes for CASTGTGNQPQHF.

The gene calls are TRBV6-2 or TRBV6-3 and TRBJ1-1, with D perhaps matching TRBD1 (6 bases). CDR1 and CDR2 from the germline V gene are MNHEY and SVGEGT. Between the trimmed V and J ends, which lost 4 bases and 1 base, there was a span of 16 bases. The CDR3 runs to 16 residues. CDR3 nucleotides: TGTGCCAGCAGTTTCGAGACCGGGACATCGAACACTGAAGCTTTCTTT. It is translated as CASSFETGTSNTEAFF.

This rearrangement joins TRBV19 to TRBJ1-2, with TRBD1 identical over 9 bases. V lost 9 bases and J lost 5; bases outside the gene matches: 4. The CDR3 extends over 12 amino acids. CDR1 is LNHDA, CDR2 SQIVND, per germline (reference sequence). CDR3 sequence: CASTDRGYGYTF. CDR3 DNA sequence: TGTGCCAGCACGGACAGGGGTTATGGCTACACCTTC. Full variable domain (remainder filled in from reference TRBV19 and TRBJ1-2): DGGITQSPKYLFRKEGQNVTLSCEQNLNHDAMYWYRQDPGQGLRLIYYSQIVNDFQKGDIAEGYSVSREKKESFPLTVTSAQKNPTAFYLCASTDRGYGYTFGSGTRLTVV.

V gene TRBV7-6 combines with J gene TRBJ2-1; 7 bases are a match to TRBD1. Germline V gene lookup returns CDR1 SGHVS and CDR2 FNYEAQ. The CDR3 extends over 15 amino acids. V lost 1 base, J lost 3 bases, and 3 bases stayed unmatched. CDR3 residues: CASSLGGQDYNEQFF. The CDR3, as DNA: TGTGCCAGCAGCTTAGGCGGACAGGACTACAATGAGCAGTTCTTC. The full variable domain, in which reference TRBV7-6 and TRBJ2-1 provide the parts outside the CDR3, is GAGVSQSPRYKVTKRGQDVALRCDPISGHVSLYWYRQALGQGPEFLTYFNYEAQQDKSGLPNDRFSAERPEGSISTLTIQRTEQRDSAMYRCASSLGGQDYNEQFFGPGTRLTVL.

This clone has just a few counts. The rearrangement joins TRBV28 to TRBJ1-4; 7 bases line up with TRBD1. There are 15 residues in the CDR3. The germline V gene has CDR1 MDHEN and CDR2 SYDVKM. J gave up 1 base and V 4 bases, and 3 bases lay outside the gene matches. CDR3 region: CASSSPGGTNEKLFF. CDR3 bases: TGTGCCAGCAGTTCTCCAGGGGGAACTAATGAAAAACTGTTTTTT. The full variable domain, in which reference TRBV28 and TRBJ1-4 provide the parts outside the CDR3, is DVKVTQSSRYLVKRTGEKVFLECVQDMDHENMFWYRQDPGLGLRLIYFSYDVKMKEKGDIPEGYSVSREKKERFSLILESASTNQTSMYLCASSSPGGTNEKLFFGSGTQLSVL.

V usage is TRBV5-1 and J usage is TRBJ1-1, with D possibly matching TRBD1 (5 bases). CDR3 length equals 13 residues. The germline V gene has CDR1 SGHRS and CDR2 YFSETQ. V dropped 3 bases and J dropped 0 bases, with 6 bases sitting between them. The CDR3 bases are TGCGCCAGCAGCTGGGGGGTGAACACTGAAGCTTTCTTT. It is translated as CASSWGVNTEAFF.

V usage is TRBV9 and J usage is TRBJ2-1; 8 positions match TRBD2. With V trimmed by 1 base and J by 7 bases, 7 bases remained unmatched. Germline V gives CDR1 SGDLS, CDR2 YYNGEE. The CDR3 has 15 amino acids. The DNA of the CDR3 is TGTGCCAGCAGCGTAAGCGGGAGTAAAATAAATGAGCAGTTCTTC. Amino acid sequence: CASSVSGSKINEQFF. Full variable domain (missing parts from reference TRBV9 and TRBJ2-1): DSGVTQTPKHLITATGQRVTLRCSPRSGDLSVYWYQQSLDQGLQFLIQYYNGEERAKGNILERFSAQQFPDLHSELNLSSLELGDSALYFCASSVSGSKINEQFFGPGTRLTVL.

The rearrangement joins TRBV7-9 to TRBJ1-6; D remains unclear. This CDR3 has 12 residues. Germline values: CDR1 SEHNR, CDR2 FQNEAQ (reference sequence). Trimming pared 7 bases from V and 15 bases from J, leaving 16 bases between. CDR3 nucleotide sequence: TGTGCCAGCACCAAAGGAGGTTCCCTCCTCCACTTT. This encodes CASTKGGSLLHF.

This clone was observed once. The chain has TRBV12-3 or TRBV12-4 and TRBJ2-7; 7 bases match TRBD2. There are 13 residues in the CDR3. The junction had 8 bases not matched to a gene; V was cut back by 3 bases and J by 9 bases. CDR3 sequence reads: CASSFLLTGGQYF. As DNA, the CDR3 is TGTGCCAGCAGTTTTTTACTTACGGGGGGGCAGTACTTC.

The V gene is TRBV6-2 or TRBV6-3, the J gene TRBJ2-5, with 12 bases fitting TRBD2. Germline CDR1 reads MNHEY; CDR2 reads SVGEGT. The CDR3 is made up of 16 amino acids. The ends lost 5 bases at V and 2 bases at J; junction bases unmatched: 6. The CDR3 spells CASSPRTSGEQETQYF. CDR3 in DNA: TGTGCCAGCAGTCCCCGGACTAGCGGGGAACAAGAGACCCAGTACTTC.

This clone occurred once. V gene TRBV19 combines with J gene TRBJ2-5, with unresolved D. The V gene's germline CDR1 is LNHDA and CDR2 SQIVND (reference sequence). Trimming removed 3 bases from V and 5 bases from J, with 10 bases in between. CDR3 size: 13 residues. The CDR3 DNA is TGTGCCAGTAGTATCCCCCCTAGTGAGACCCAGTACTTC. Residues: CASSIPPSETQYF. Full variable domain (missing parts from reference TRBV19 and TRBJ2-5): DGGITQSPKYLFRKEGQNVTLSCEQNLNHDAMYWYRQDPGQGLRLIYYSQIVNDFQKGDIAEGYSVSREKKESFPLTVTSAQKNPTAFYLCASSIPPSETQYFGPGTRLLVL.

This chain links TRBV30 with TRBJ1-1; no reliable D call. CDR3 length: 15 amino acids. Per germline, CDR1 GTSNPN and CDR2 SVGIG (reference sequence). With 3 bases removed from V and 1 base from J, the gap between germline ends came to 15 bases. The CDR3 DNA sequence: TGTGCCTGGAGCTTAGCTAGAGCGTCGAACACTGAAGCTTTCTTT. It specifies CAWSLARASNTEAFF.

This rearrangement joins TRBV5-1 to TRBJ2-7; possible D gene TRBD2, 6 bases. Germline V gene data show CDR1 as SGHRS and CDR2 as YFSETQ. The CDR3 sequence is 14 residues long. The ends were cut back, 4 bases at V and 2 bases at J, with 13 bases in the middle. The CDR3 DNA is TGCGCCAGCAGCGGGGGGACGGATACCTACGAGCAGTACTTC. The encoded protein is CASSGGTDTYEQYF.